One and the same sample provided the 4 T cell receptor beta chains below, sequenced in a study of blood T cell repertoires in COVID-19. Some clones are missing from TCRdb's copy, which holds only in-frame ones; the method was immunoSEQ multiplex PCR. Counted here are roughly 90,000 clones, 70% to 90% occurring once; the ten biggest clones make up around 12%. The sample comprised peripheral blood. These receptors were obtained from a human donor in a cohort sampled during active COVID-19.

This sequence joins TRBV5-4 and TRBJ2-7; 8 bases are a match to TRBD1. Germline V gene lookup returns CDR1 SGHNT and CDR2 YYREEE (reference sequence). Trimming cost V 4 bases and J 6 bases; bases outside gene matches: 9. The CDR3 spans 14 residues. The CDR3, as DNA: TGTGCCAGCAGCCGACAGGGGAACACTGGCGAGCAGTACTTC. It is translated as CASSRQGNTGEQYF.

The chain joins TRBV4-3 to TRBJ1-1; a weak D match, TRBD1 (5 bases). CDR3 length equals 14 residues. V lost 2 bases to trimming and J lost 1 base, with 8 bases between them. Per the germline V gene, CDR1 is LGHNA and CDR2 is YSLEER. The CDR3 DNA reads as TGCGCCAGCAGCCAACTTCAGGGGAACACTGAAGCTTTCTTT. Translated: CASSQLQGNTEAFF.

This rearrangement joins TRBV27 to TRBJ2-1; possibly TRBD1 for D (6 bases). Deletions cut 2 bases from V and 2 bases from J, with 10 bases between. Germline V CDR1 and CDR2: MNHEY, SMNVEV (reference sequence). The CDR3 consists of 15 residues. The CDR3 nucleotides are TGTGCCAGCAGTTTAATACAGGGCCCCTACAATGAGCAGTTCTTC. Its translation: CASSLIQGPYNEQFF.

The chain joins TRBV21-1 to TRBJ2-2; TRBD1 is the table's D call, not checked against the DNA. TRBV21-1 is flagged as a pseudogene. This CDR3 contains 18 residues. For the CDR3, the DNA is TGTGCCAGCAGCAAAGAAAAAGTGGGACAGGTGAGCACCGGGGAGCTGTTTTTT. Translation: CASSKEKVGQVSTGELFF.